This T cell receptor beta chain was sequenced for a study of CD8 T cells in Susac syndrome. At the level of the study: When their blood was taken, the Susac syndrome patients had either not yet had any therapy, were taking corticosteroids, or were taking intravenous immunoglobulin alone.

Remarks on this clonotype: No antigen is known for it.

Germline CDR1 SGHDT, CDR2 YYEEEE. V shed 2 bases and J shed 5 bases, with 20 bases lying between them. The CDR3 sequence is 17 residues long. Findings and limits, study-wide: In its TCR sequencing and HLA analysis, the study acknowledged that the number of individuals was relatively small.

Reverse transcription of roughly 0.5 to 1 ug RNA used random hexamers. Across 54 Vbeta and 13 Jbeta, TCR beta CDR3 was amplified with immunoSEQ multiplex PCR. A single record per CDR3 protein comes from TCRdb applying MiXCR to the immunoSEQ multiplex PCR reads. The sample records over 150,000 distinct CDR3 sequences, 85% to 95% being singletons. The chain combines TRBV5-6 with TRBJ2-1; D may match TRBD1 or TRBD2 (6 bases each). Sequencing was carried out using CD4+ T cells from PBMCs. The sequence was collected from a human donor with Susac syndrome. The CDR3 region is CASSLLQGLQNHNEQFF. The CDR3 region has the DNA TGTGCCAGCAGCTTACTACAGGGACTGCAGAACCACAATGAGCAGTTCTTC.